This TCR beta chain was sequenced for a study of blood T cell repertoires in COVID-19 (dated by TCRdb to about 2020). Regarding the study in general: Samples from collaborators originated in the United States, Italy and Spain and spanned both the acute and convalescent phases of COVID-19. HLA class I and class II types, where available, came from metadata supplied by the sample provider rather than from assay-based typing. Subjects who had been exposed to COVID-19, were actively infected with it, or had recovered from it provided the deeply sampled blood TCRbeta repertoires that made up the dataset. Samples came from the ongoing ImmuneRACE study (first 160 participants) plus 1,254 subjects from 6 global collaborators. A freely available public database, intended as a resource for researchers studying the immune response to SARS-CoV-2, is where the repertoires were released. The prospective study material was composed of cDNA or gDNA derived from T cells, B-cell-depleted T cells, or PBMCs. Sample metadata almost always included a de-identified subject ID, COVID-19 status, age in years and sex.

TCRbeta CDR3 regions were amplified from genomic DNA using the immunoSEQ Assay, a bias-controlled multiplex PCR. On the authors' methods: The number of nucleated cells in each sample was estimated by amplification of reference gene primers within the assay. To quantify the absolute abundance of each unique TCRbeta CDR3 rearrangement, sequence reads were collapsed and filtered. For each sample, productive Simpson clonality was calculated as the square root of Simpson's diversity index across productive rearrangements. Imported from immuneACCESS, the table was reduced by TCRdb to in-frame sequences with V and J called. These copies leave out some clones; in studies compared against another copy, an unresolved V gene accounts for under half, and the cause of the remainder is not known. The V and J calls and clone size come from that table; D and trimming were worked out from the DNA. This sample gives roughly 290,000 clones in total; about 82% of them show up just once. The biggest ten clones account for around 4.2% of the sample.

Each collaborating institution followed its own protocols to collect whole blood in K2EDTA tubes. For TCRbeta analysis, collaborators shipped samples in one of three forms: frozen whole blood, isolated PBMCs, or DNA extracted from either of those sample types. V lost 1 base and J lost 5 bases, and the count of bases not matched to a germline gene is 7. From the germline V gene, CDR1 is SGHTA and CDR2 is FQGTGA. The CDR3 starts with the cysteine, ends with the phenylalanine, and has 15 residues. This entry keeps only the CDR3 DNA: 45 bases, framed from base 1. Concerning this clone: Its target antigen remains unknown. Base qualities were left out, and no much larger clone turns up one base away.

Points the paper makes about the study in general: Clinical and demographic metadata were provided uncurated, with the amount varying by source and participant.

The sequence was obtained from a woman in her forties or fifties with active or convalescent COVID-19. Sequences were obtained from peripheral blood. This chain is built from TRBV7-3 and TRBJ2-5, with 7 junctional bases fitting TRBD1. The CDR3 reads as follows: CASSLNGQVGETQYF. At the DNA level, the sequence is TGTGCCAGCAGCTTAAACGGACAGGTCGGGGAGACCCAGTACTTC.